Shown below are 29 T cell receptor beta chains from a single sample sequenced in a study of identifying expanded T cells in peripheral blood. TCRdb's table, derived via immunoSEQ multiplex PCR, lists solely in-frame clones and lacks some. The sample includes about 85,000 clones, 88% seen only once; the top ten take over 15%. The specimen was blood. The receptor source for this set is a person between 18 and 75 years old in good health.

The chain employs TRBV4-1 and TRBJ2-7; D may be TRBD1 (6 bases). Trimming took 2 bases from V and 3 from J, leaving 14 bases between them. Germline-derived CDR1 and CDR2 are MGHRA and YSYEKL. The CDR3 spans 15 residues. CDR3 DNA: TGCGCCAGCAGCCAATTTGCGCCAGGGGTCTACGAGCAGTACTTC. This codes for CASSQFAPGVYEQYF.

In its sample, this clone was seen once. CDR3 in amino acids: CASSFSGTTRNTQYF. CDR3 nucleotides: TGTGCCAGCAGCTTCTCCGGGACTACGAGAAATACGCAGTATTTT. The chain has TRBV5-8 and TRBJ2-3; 7 nucleotides agree with TRBD2. Trimming cost V 2 bases and J 7 bases; bases outside gene matches: 10. Germline V lookup: CDR1 SGHTS, CDR2 YDEGEE. This CDR3 region has 15 residues.

In nucleotides, the CDR3 is TGCGCCAGCAGGCCGGCGGGGTCCAATCAGCCCCAGCATTTT. This sequence encodes CASRPAGSNQPQHF. The J gene is TRBJ1-5, the V gene TRBV10-2; no clear D. V was shortened by 6 bases and J by 3 bases, with 12 bases between the two germline ends. The CDR3 totals 14 residues. Per the germline V gene, CDR1 is WSHSY and CDR2 is SAAADI.

CDR3 loop: CASSLEETVYEQYF. The CDR3 DNA sequence: TGTGCCAGCAGCTTAGAGGAAACGGTCTACGAGCAGTACTTC. The chain combines TRBV7-8 with TRBJ2-7; unclear D gene. The CDR3 has 14 amino acids. Germline assignment: CDR1 SGHVS and CDR2 FQNEAQ. V lost 1 base to trimming and J lost 3 bases, with 10 bases between them.

This chain uses TRBV7-8 with TRBJ1-6; 7 bases line up with TRBD1. The germline V gene encodes CDR1 SGHVS and CDR2 FQNEAQ. The V segment lost 6 bases and the J segment 6 bases; nucleotides outside the gene matches: 8. The CDR3 spans 15 residues. CDR3 loop: CASSHNNRGNSPLHF. In nucleotides, the CDR3 is TGTGCCAGCAGTCACAACAACAGGGGTAATTCACCCCTCCACTTT.

The rearrangement links TRBV5-1 to TRBJ1-6; D unresolved. The V gene's germline CDR1 is SGHRS and CDR2 YFSETQ. This CDR3 contains 17 residues. Trimming shortened V by 0 bases and J by 6 bases, and 16 bases separated the two germline ends. This CDR3 is CASSLGGRQGSNSPLHF. The CDR3 DNA reads TGCGCCAGCAGCTTGGGTGGCCGGCAAGGCAGTAATTCACCCCTCCACTTT.

This clone has just one count. CDR3 sequence (DNA): TGTGCCAGCGGCGGCCCCGGGGGGGCTGGGACTGAAGCTTTCTTT. Translated: CASGGPGGAGTEAFF. The V gene is TRBV28, the J gene TRBJ1-1, with D possibly being TRBD1 (6 bases). The CDR3 sequence is 15 residues long. From germline, CDR1 is MDHEN and CDR2 SYDVKM. V lost 8 bases, J lost 5 bases, and 21 bases lay in between.

This chain connects TRBV5-8 to TRBJ2-1; 7 nucleotides agree with TRBD2. V shed 4 bases and J 14 bases; nucleotides not matched to a gene: 0. Germline V gene data show CDR1 as SGHTS and CDR2 as YDEGEE. CDR3 length equals 9 residues. The chain's CDR3 is CASSGGEFF. The CDR3 DNA follows: TGTGCCAGCAGCGGGGGGGAGTTCTTC.

This chain connects TRBV9 to TRBJ2-2; the D gene is possibly TRBD1 (6 bases). This CDR3 contains 16 residues. Trimming stripped 2 bases from V and 0 bases from J, with 11 bases between. Germline CDR1 and CDR2: SGDLS and YYNGEE. As DNA, the CDR3 is TGTGCCAGCAGCGTGCAGGGGATAGCGAACACCGGGGAGCTGTTTTTT. It yields the protein CASSVQGIANTGELFF. Complete variable domain (other parts from reference TRBV9 and TRBJ2-2): DSGVTQTPKHLITATGQRVTLRCSPRSGDLSVYWYQQSLDQGLQFLIQYYNGEERAKGNILERFSAQQFPDLHSELNLSSLELGDSALYFCASSVQGIANTGELFFGEGSRLTVL.

This clone has only one observation. The genes are TRBV6-5 and TRBJ1-6, with TRBD1 as a possible D gene (5 bases). Trimming shortened V by 5 bases and J by 9 bases, and 14 bases separated the two germline ends. The CDR3 spans 14 residues. Germline V gives CDR1 MNHEY, CDR2 SVGAGI. Written as DNA, the CDR3 is TGTGCCAGCAGTAAAACTGGGACTAGTTCACCCCTCCACTTT. Its translation: CASSKTGTSSPLHF.

The rearrangement joins TRBV5-1 to TRBJ2-7, with TRBD1 as a possible D gene (6 bases). The CDR3 loop spans 15 amino acids. V gave up 6 bases and J gave up 2 bases, with 18 bases separating them. Germline CDR1 is SGHRS and CDR2 is YFSETQ. Written as DNA, the CDR3 is TGCGCCAGCACCTTAACCGGGACATACACCTACGAGCAGTACTTC. Its translation is CASTLTGTYTYEQYF.

The V and J genes are TRBV11-3 and TRBJ2-2; D ambiguous. V was clipped by 0 bases and J by 0 bases, with 11 bases between them. Germline V gene sequence: CDR1 SGHNT, CDR2 YENEEA. The CDR3 length is 17 residues. CDR3 bases: TGTGCCAGCAGCTTAGAAGCAGCAGACGCGAACACCGGGGAGCTGTTTTTT. Translating gives CASSLEAADANTGELFF.

The rearrangement joins TRBV27 to TRBJ1-2, with a possible D match to TRBD1 (5 bases). The germline V gene encodes CDR1 MNHEY and CDR2 SMNVEV (reference sequence). V lost 0 bases and J lost 6, with 17 bases in between. CDR3 length equals 16 residues. The CDR3 DNA follows: TGTGCCAGCAGTTTATCGGCGGGGGTCAGGAAGGATGGCTACACCTTC. It translates to CASSLSAGVRKDGYTF.

The chain links TRBV5-1 to TRBJ2-1, with TRBD1 identical over 8 bases. With 4 bases clipped from V and 4 bases from J, the junction kept 10 bases outside the gene matches. CDR3 length: 16 residues. CDR1 SGHRS and CDR2 YFSETQ come from the germline V gene. The CDR3 reads CASSVTPGQEYNEQFF. The CDR3 DNA is TGCGCCAGCAGCGTAACCCCGGGACAGGAGTACAATGAGCAGTTCTTC.

V gene TRBV2 combines with J gene TRBJ1-1; D is possibly TRBD1 (5 bases). Germline V gene lookup returns CDR1 SNHLY and CDR2 FYNNEI. Trimming left V 5 bases short and J 5 bases short, with 15 bases between. This CDR3 contains 14 residues. The CDR3 coding sequence is TGTGCCAGCAGTCCGGACGGGGGGGAAACTGAAGCTTTCTTT. Protein: CASSPDGGETEAFF.

The V and J genes are TRBV6-1 and TRBJ1-6; D is unclear. Trimming took off 2 bases at V and 10 bases at J, with 3 bases between the two ends. Germline V lookup: CDR1 MNHNS, CDR2 SASEGT. The CDR3 has 11 residues. In DNA form, the CDR3 reads TGTGCCAGCAGTGAACCATCACCCCTCCACTTT. This codes for CASSEPSPLHF.

CDR3 sequence (DNA): TGTGCCAGCAGCCTTCGGGACAGGGGTTTTTACGAGCAGTACTTC. This encodes CASSLRDRGFYEQYF. J is TRBJ2-7 and V is TRBV7-9, with 10 bases identical to TRBD1. Germline-derived CDR1 and CDR2 are SEHNR and FQNEAQ (reference sequence). Trimming removed 5 bases from V and 4 bases from J; junction bases left unmatched: 8. The CDR3 extends over 15 amino acids. Looking up the rest from reference TRBV7-9 and TRBJ2-7 gives the full variable domain: DTGVSQNPRHKITKRGQNVTFRCDPISEHNRLYWYRQTLGQGPEFLTYFQNEAQLEKSRLLSDRFSAERPKGSFSTLEIQRTEQGDSAMYLCASSLRDRGFYEQYFGPGTRLTVT.

The chain links TRBV28 to TRBJ2-7; 9 bases agree with TRBD2. V was clipped by 2 bases and J by 2 bases; unmatched bases: 7. CDR3 length: 16 amino acids. The V gene's germline CDR1 is MDHEN and CDR2 SYDVKM. The CDR3 nucleotides read TGTGCCAGCAGTTTAGAGTGGGCTAGCGGGGCCTACGAGCAGTACTTC. This codes for CASSLEWASGAYEQYF.

This sequence joins TRBV7-9 and TRBJ2-1; 7 bases fit TRBD1. Germline V gives CDR1 SEHNR, CDR2 FQNEAQ (reference sequence). With V trimmed by 5 bases and J by 8 bases, 15 bases remained unmatched. The CDR3 runs 16 residues. CDR3 loop: CASSRDRDPSDYEQFF. CDR3 DNA sequence: TGTGCCAGCAGCCGAGACAGGGATCCTTCCGATTATGAGCAGTTCTTC.

The V gene is TRBV5-1, the J gene TRBJ2-7, with TRBD1 identical over 7 bases. V shed 4 bases and J 2 bases; nucleotides not matched to a gene: 6. Germline V gene data show CDR1 as SGHRS and CDR2 as YFSETQ. The CDR3 sequence is 14 residues long. In nucleotides, the CDR3 is TGCGCCAGCAGCCCCTATGGGACAGCCTACGAGCAGTACTTC. Protein: CASSPYGTAYEQYF.

The chain combines TRBV4-3 with TRBJ2-2; TRBD2 matches at 8 bases. Trimming cost V 1 base and J 5 bases; bases outside gene matches: 9. The CDR3 is 17 residues long. The germline V gene encodes CDR1 LGHNA and CDR2 YSLEER. This chain's CDR3 is CASSQVHSGVGTGELFF. CDR3 nucleotides: TGCGCCAGCAGCCAAGTTCATAGCGGGGTTGGGACCGGGGAGCTGTTTTTT.

The chain joins TRBV7-2 to TRBJ2-3; TRBD2 matches at 9 bases. The CDR3 covers 16 residues. The J segment lost 4 bases and the V segment lost 5 bases, leaving 10 bases of the junction unmatched. Germline values: CDR1 SGHTA, CDR2 FQGNSA. DNA of the CDR3: TGTGCCAGCAGCGCACGAGCGGGGGGTATGCCAGATACGCAGTATTTT. Protein product: CASSARAGGMPDTQYF.

The chain is built from TRBV6-1 and TRBJ1-2, with 7 positions matching TRBD1. J was trimmed by 0 bases and V by 6 bases; bases with no gene match: 7. Looked up from germline, CDR1 is MNHNS and CDR2 is SASEGT. CDR3 length equals 15 residues. The CDR3 reads CASRAGQASNYGYTF. The CDR3 DNA is TGTGCCAGCAGGGCCGGACAGGCCTCTAACTATGGCTACACCTTC.

The rearrangement links TRBV10-3 to TRBJ1-3; D may be TRBD1 (6 bases). V gave up 5 bases and J gave up 3 bases, with 14 bases separating them. The CDR3 contains 15 residues. CDR1 and CDR2 from the germline V gene are ENHRY and SYGVKD. As DNA, the CDR3 is TGTGCCATCAGTCCACAGGGAGTGGTTGGAAACACCATATATTTT. As protein: CAISPQGVVGNTIYF.

This clone was recorded a few times. V and J are TRBV4-2 and TRBJ2-3; D remains ambiguous. Germline lookup yields CDR1 LGHNA and CDR2 YNFKEQ. Trimming took 0 bases from V and 6 from J, leaving 13 bases between them. This CDR3 is built from 15 residues. CDR3 in amino acids: CASSQEVVVGDTQYF. CDR3 nucleotide sequence: TGTGCCAGCAGCCAAGAGGTCGTTGTGGGCGATACGCAGTATTTT.

V usage is TRBV5-1 and J usage is TRBJ1-6; D remains unclear. Trimming left V 0 bases short and J 6 bases short, with 13 bases between. CDR1 is SGHRS, CDR2 YFSETQ, per germline. This CDR3 has 16 amino acids. CDR3 nucleotides: TGCGCCAGCAGCTTGGACGGTCGGGCGGGTAATTCACCCCTCCACTTT. Residues: CASSLDGRAGNSPLHF.

The chain uses TRBV19 and TRBJ2-3, with a tentative D call TRBD1 (5 bases). The CDR3 is 17 amino acids. Germline assignment: CDR1 LNHDA and CDR2 SQIVND (reference sequence). V lost 1 base and J 0 bases, leaving 14 bases between the germline ends. The CDR3 loop reads CASSIVGRTLSTDTQYF. CDR3 nucleotides: TGTGCCAGTAGTATAGTTGGCCGGACACTTAGCACAGATACGCAGTATTTT.

This rearrangement joins TRBV28 to TRBJ1-6; D is uncertain. Deletions cut 3 bases from V and 6 bases from J, with 9 bases between. Germline assignment: CDR1 MDHEN and CDR2 SYDVKM. The CDR3 sequence is 14 residues long. The CDR3 loop reads CASSFGWANSPLHF. CDR3 nucleotide sequence: TGTGCCAGCAGTTTCGGTTGGGCTAATTCACCCCTCCACTTT. Full variable domain (remainder filled in from reference TRBV28 and TRBJ1-6): DVKVTQSSRYLVKRTGEKVFLECVQDMDHENMFWYRQDPGLGLRLIYFSYDVKMKEKGDIPEGYSVSREKKERFSLILESASTNQTSMYLCASSFGWANSPLHFGNGTRLTVT.

This clone was detected only once. This rearrangement joins TRBV11-1 to TRBJ2-7, with 8 positions matching TRBD1. Germline CDR1 SGHAT, CDR2 FQDESV (reference sequence). With V trimmed by 3 bases and J by 2 bases, 6 bases remained unmatched. The CDR3 runs to 15 residues. CDR3 region: CASSFLDRGAYEQYF. The CDR3 DNA follows: TGTGCCAGCAGCTTCCTCGACAGGGGAGCCTACGAGCAGTACTTC.